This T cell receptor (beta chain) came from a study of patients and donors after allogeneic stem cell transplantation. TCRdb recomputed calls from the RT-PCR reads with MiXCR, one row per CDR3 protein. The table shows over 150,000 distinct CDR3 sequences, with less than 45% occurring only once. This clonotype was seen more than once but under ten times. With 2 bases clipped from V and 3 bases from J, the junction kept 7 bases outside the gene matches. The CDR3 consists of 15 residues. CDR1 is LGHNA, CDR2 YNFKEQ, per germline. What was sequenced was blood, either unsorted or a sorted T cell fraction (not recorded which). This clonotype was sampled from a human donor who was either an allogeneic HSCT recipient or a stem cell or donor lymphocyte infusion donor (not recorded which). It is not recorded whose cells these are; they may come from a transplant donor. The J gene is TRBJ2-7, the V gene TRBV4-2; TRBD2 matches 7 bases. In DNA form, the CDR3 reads TGTGCCAGCAGCCAAAGTGCTGGGACTATCTACGAGCAGTACTTC. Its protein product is CASSQSAGTIYEQYF.